The 19 T cell receptor beta chains presented below share a single source sample, sequenced in a study of early T cells in non-severe SARS-CoV-2 infection. TCRdb analysed the 5' RACE reads with MiXCR anew, one entry per CDR3 protein. The data show tens of thousands of distinct CDR3 sequences, 9.9% seen once. The source material was whole blood. All receptors derive from an adult who was a healthcare worker with PCR-confirmed SARS-CoV-2 infection or an uninfected control (not recorded which).

This clonotype was detected many times. This chain uses TRBV5-1 with TRBJ2-2; no firm D call. The germline V gene encodes CDR1 SGHRS and CDR2 YFSETQ. The CDR3 has 12 amino acids. The V gene lost 1 base and the J gene lost 6 bases, with 4 bases spanning the gap. CDR3 in DNA: TGCGCCAGCAGCTTGTATGCCGGGGAGCTGTTTTTT. Residues: CASSLYAGELFF.

This clonotype was detected many times. The chain links TRBV12-3 or TRBV12-4 to TRBJ2-1; TRBD1 agrees at 11 bases. This CDR3 has 15 amino acids. V shed 6 bases, J shed 10 bases, and the junction held 11 bases outside the gene matches. The CDR3 DNA sequence: TGTGCCAGCAGCCGTTTTGGACAGGGGGCTCCAGAGCAGTTCTTC. Amino acids: CASSRFGQGAPEQFF.

V is TRBV5-1 and J is TRBJ2-3, with TRBD1 matching over 8 bases. Trimming cost V 1 base and J 5 bases; bases outside gene matches: 9. This CDR3 is 16 amino acids long. The V gene's germline CDR1 is SGHRS and CDR2 YFSETQ. The CDR3 spells CASSLQGTGGGDTQYF. The CDR3 region has the DNA TGCGCCAGCAGCTTGCAGGGGACAGGCGGTGGAGATACGCAGTATTTT.

This clonotype was detected many times. This sequence joins TRBV29-1 and TRBJ2-1, with TRBD2 identical over 8 bases. CDR1 is SQVTM, CDR2 ANQGSEA, per germline. The CDR3 spans 14 residues. V was pared by 7 bases and J by 4 bases, with 9 bases of the junction left unmatched. The CDR3 bases are TGCAGCGGCGTTAGCGGGGTTGAGTACAATGAGCAGTTCTTC. Translation gives CSGVSGVEYNEQFF.

This clonotype was counted a single time. The V call is TRBV3-1, the J call TRBJ1-6, with D unresolved. This CDR3 is 15 amino acids long. Trimming took off 0 bases at V and 10 bases at J, with 13 bases between the two ends. Germline V gives CDR1 LGHDT, CDR2 YNNKEL (reference sequence). The CDR3 is CASSQDSHSSSPLHF. CDR3 coding DNA: TGTGCCAGCAGCCAAGATTCCCACAGTTCCTCACCCCTCCACTTT.

The rearrangement links TRBV14 to TRBJ2-3; TRBD2 might be the D (6 bases). V dropped 2 bases and J dropped 3 bases, with 12 bases sitting between them. Germline loops: CDR1 SGHDN, CDR2 FVKESK. CDR3 length: 15 residues. The CDR3 DNA is TGTGCCAGCAGCCAATGGGGAGGAGTAACAGATACGCAGTATTTT. It specifies CASSQWGGVTDTQYF.

This clonotype has a count of ten or more. The V call is TRBV6-5, the J call TRBJ1-5; 8 bases are a match to TRBD1. The CDR3 has 15 amino acids. With 5 bases clipped from V and 9 bases from J, the junction kept 12 bases outside the gene matches. Per the germline V gene, CDR1 is MNHEY and CDR2 is SVGAGI. The CDR3 DNA reads as TGTGCCAGCAGTCCGCTAAAGGAGGACAGGGTGCCCCAGCATTTT. It is translated as CASSPLKEDRVPQHF.

Ten or more counts support this clonotype. The chain couples TRBV20-1 to TRBJ2-7; D not resolved. The V end lost 6 bases, the J end lost 6 bases, and 12 bases lay between the germline ends. The CDR3 loop spans 11 amino acids. Germline V gives CDR1 DFQATT, CDR2 SNEGSKA (reference sequence). As DNA, the CDR3 is TGCAGTGCCCCGGCTGGCGGCGAGCAGTACTTC. It yields the protein CSAPAGGEQYF.

In its sample, this clonotype was seen many times. The chain combines TRBV5-1 with TRBJ1-5; no reliable D call. The CDR3 is 15 residues long. Germline CDR1 SGHRS, CDR2 YFSETQ. Trimming shortened V by 5 bases and J by 0 bases, and 12 bases separated the two germline ends. In DNA, the CDR3 is TGCGCCAGCAGTTCGGACGGTTATAGCAATCAGCCCCAGCATTTT. It is translated as CASSSDGYSNQPQHF.

There are many counts of this clonotype. The chain recombines TRBV3-1 with TRBJ2-1; D gene unclear. Germline CDR1 LGHDT, CDR2 YNNKEL (reference sequence). This CDR3 spans 17 amino acids. V dropped 0 bases and J dropped 0 bases, with 12 bases sitting between them. The CDR3 DNA follows: TGTGCCAGCAGCCAAGATCCCGGACGAAGCTCCTACAATGAGCAGTTCTTC. Translation: CASSQDPGRSSYNEQFF.

As concerns this clonotype: Since a much larger clone is just one base distant, this may be a read error. The CDR3 loop reads CASSLAGDNQPQHF. The DNA of the CDR3 is TGTGCCAGCAGCTTAGCAGGGGACAATCAGCCCCAGCATTTT. V usage is TRBV11-2 and J usage is TRBJ1-5; D possibly corresponds to TRBD1 (6 bases). Looked up from germline, CDR1 is SGHAT and CDR2 is FQNNGV. The CDR3 covers 14 residues. The V gene lost 1 base and the J gene lost 3 bases, with 7 bases spanning the gap.

V and J are TRBV7-9 and TRBJ2-3; D is unclear. Germline V gives CDR1 SEHNR, CDR2 FQNEAQ (reference sequence). CDR3 length equals 12 residues. Trimming cost V 5 bases and J 6 bases, with 9 bases left between them. The CDR3 DNA reads TGTGCCAGCAGCCCCCTGGGGGATACGCAGTATTTT. This encodes CASSPLGDTQYF.

This clonotype came up many times. The chain carries TRBV29-1 and TRBJ2-7; TRBD1 agrees at 7 bases. There are 11 residues in the CDR3. Germline CDR1 is SQVTM and CDR2 is ANQGSEA. J gave up 5 bases and V 5 bases, and 3 bases lay outside the gene matches. The CDR3, as DNA: TGCAGCGTTAAGACAGGGAACGAGCAGTACTTC. It specifies CSVKTGNEQYF.

There are a few counts of this clonotype. V is TRBV29-1 and J is TRBJ2-5; weak D call: TRBD2 (5 bases). The CDR3 extends over 14 amino acids. Between the trimmed V and J ends, which lost 4 bases and 4 bases, there was a span of 16 bases. The germline gives CDR1 SQVTM, CDR2 ANQGSEA. The CDR3 bases are TGCAGCGTTGGAAAGCGACTATCAAGAGAGACCCAGTACTTC. This gives the protein CSVGKRLSRETQYF.

At least ten counts were recorded for this clonotype. The rearrangement uses TRBV28 and TRBJ2-5; D gene uncertain. V was shortened by 6 bases and J by 3 bases, with 17 bases between the two germline ends. This CDR3 comprises 15 residues. The germline CDR1 and CDR2 sequences are MDHEN and SYDVKM. The CDR3 protein is CASSPMGSSEETQYF. CDR3 sequence (DNA): TGTGCCAGCAGCCCGATGGGGTCCTCCGAAGAGACCCAGTACTTC.

The rearrangement links TRBV7-3 to TRBJ2-5; 7 bases are a match to TRBD2. The CDR3 is 14 amino acids. The V segment lost 5 bases and the J segment 1 base; nucleotides outside the gene matches: 4. Germline V gene data show CDR1 as SGHTA and CDR2 as FQGTGA. CDR3: CASSQAGLQETQYF. The CDR3 DNA reads as TGTGCCAGCAGCCAAGCGGGGCTCCAAGAGACCCAGTACTTC.

The rearrangement links TRBV7-2 to TRBJ2-4, with D maybe TRBD1 (5 bases). This CDR3 region has 14 residues. Germline V lookup: CDR1 SGHTA, CDR2 FQGNSA. V lost 5 bases and J 6 bases, leaving 14 bases between the germline ends. The CDR3 reads CASSQVLRGNIQYF. DNA of the CDR3: TGTGCCAGCAGCCAGGTTCTAAGGGGAAACATTCAGTACTTC.

This clonotype appeared a few times. The chain uses TRBV29-1 and TRBJ1-2; 7 bases are a match to TRBD1. Trimming took 7 bases from V and 2 from J; bases not matched to a gene: 4. CDR3 size: 12 residues. Per the germline V gene, CDR1 is SQVTM and CDR2 is ANQGSEA. The CDR3 spells CSAGTANYGYTF. CDR3 DNA: TGCAGCGCCGGGACAGCAAACTATGGCTACACCTTC.

Notes on this clonotype: The junction and the germline gene differ at one end; a read error may be behind it. The V and J genes are TRBV3-1 and TRBJ2-2, with D perhaps being TRBD1 or TRBD2 (5 bases each). CDR1 LGHDT and CDR2 YNNKEL come from the germline V gene (reference sequence). The CDR3 runs to 15 residues. The CDR3 reads CASSAGILDTGEPFF. Here the CDR3 DNA reads TGTGCCAGCAGCGCCGGGATTCTGGACACCGGGGAGCCGTTTTTT.